Following are 6 T cell receptor beta chains from one sample sequenced in a study of T cell responses to AZD1222 COVID-19 vaccine. Repertoires were generated with immunoSEQ multiplex PCR, while TCRdb's copy carries only in-frame clones and drops some. Its table records some 150,000 clones. The sample comprised peripheral blood. The receptor source for this set is an adult in good health.

The chain combines TRBV15 with TRBJ2-1; D may be TRBD1 (6 bases). CDR1 LNHNV and CDR2 YYDKDF come from the germline V gene (reference sequence). Trimming took 2 bases from V and 9 from J, leaving 20 bases between them. CDR3 length equals 16 residues. The CDR3 is CATSRSRSIRGGEQFF. The CDR3 nucleotides are TGTGCCACCAGCAGATCACGCTCTATCAGGGGTGGTGAGCAGTTCTTC.

This chain joins TRBV6-5 and TRBJ1-2; no clear D gene. In germline, CDR1 is MNHEY, CDR2 SVGAGI. Trimming pared 3 bases from V and 4 bases from J, leaving 9 bases between. The CDR3 runs 13 residues. The CDR3 here is CASSYPGTYGYTF. The CDR3 nucleotides read TGTGCCAGCAGTTATCCCGGAACCTATGGCTACACCTTC.

The gene calls are TRBV11-2 and TRBJ2-2, with 8 bases lining up with TRBD1. After removal of 5 bases from V and 0 bases from J, the junction contained 5 bases not matched to a gene. This CDR3 has 16 amino acids. Germline CDR1 and CDR2: SGHAT and FQNNGV. The CDR3 bases are TGTGCCAGCAGCACCCGGACAGGGTCGAACACCGGGGAGCTGTTTTTT. Protein product: CASSTRTGSNTGELFF.

This chain links TRBV24-1 with TRBJ2-2; 11 bases agree with TRBD1. CDR1 and CDR2 from the germline V gene are KGHDR and SFDVKD. This CDR3 region has 16 residues. The trim removed 3 bases at V and 7 bases at J, leaving 6 bases unmatched. CDR3 residues: CATSDADRGQVGELFF. Written as DNA, the CDR3 is TGTGCCACCAGTGATGCGGACAGGGGGCAGGTCGGGGAGCTGTTTTTT.

The chain is built from TRBV19 and TRBJ2-7, with 7 nucleotides matching TRBD2. The ends lost 4 bases at V and 3 bases at J; junction bases unmatched: 6. The CDR3 has 14 residues. Germline V gives CDR1 LNHDA, CDR2 SQIVND (reference sequence). CDR3 coding DNA: TGTGCCAGTAGTAGGGGGGGAGATATCTACGAGCAGTACTTC. Amino acids: CASSRGGDIYEQYF.

The V and J genes are TRBV19 and TRBJ2-1; perhaps TRBD1 as D (6 bases). Looked up from germline, CDR1 is LNHDA and CDR2 is SQIVND (reference sequence). CDR3 length: 12 amino acids. With 7 bases removed from V and 6 bases from J, the gap between germline ends came to 10 bases. The CDR3 DNA follows: TGTGCCAGTAAAACAGGGATCAATGAGCAGTTCTTC. This sequence encodes CASKTGINEQFF.